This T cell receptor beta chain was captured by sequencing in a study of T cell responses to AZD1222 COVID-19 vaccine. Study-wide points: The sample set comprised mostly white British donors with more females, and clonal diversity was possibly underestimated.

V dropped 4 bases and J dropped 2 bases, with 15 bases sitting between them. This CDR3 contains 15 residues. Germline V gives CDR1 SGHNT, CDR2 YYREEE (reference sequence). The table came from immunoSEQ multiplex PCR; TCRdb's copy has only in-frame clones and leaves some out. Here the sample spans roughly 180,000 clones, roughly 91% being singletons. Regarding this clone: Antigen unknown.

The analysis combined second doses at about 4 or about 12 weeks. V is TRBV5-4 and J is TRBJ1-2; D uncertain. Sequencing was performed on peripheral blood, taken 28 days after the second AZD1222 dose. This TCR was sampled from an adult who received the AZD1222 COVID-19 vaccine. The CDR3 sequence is CASSRLYSENYGYTF. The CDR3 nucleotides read TGTGCCAGCAGCCGACTATACAGCGAGAACTATGGCTACACCTTC.